These 10 T cell receptor beta chains share one sample of origin, sequenced in a study of T-cell reconstitution after alpha-beta-depleted transplantation in children. Unique molecular identifiers tagged the TCRbeta library. TCRdb redid the calling of the PCR reads with MiXCR, one entry per CDR3 protein. The sample contains hundreds of thousands of distinct CDR3 sequences, about an eighth of which appear only once. The material sequenced was PBMCs, taken before TCRalphabeta/CD19-depleted stem cell transplant. The receptor source for this set is a girl between 2 and 10 years old with congenital amegakaryocytic thrombocytopenia, due to receive a stem cell transplant.

This clonotype appeared many times. V usage is TRBV29-1 and J usage is TRBJ2-1; 10 nucleotides line up with TRBD2. V shed 3 bases and J 0 bases; nucleotides not matched to a gene: 14. Per germline, CDR1 SQVTM and CDR2 ANQGSEA. The CDR3 length is 19 residues. The DNA for the CDR3 is TGCAGCGTTGACTCTCTAGCGGGAGACTCCCCTAGCTCCTACAATGAGCAGTTCTTC. Encoded protein: CSVDSLAGDSPSSYNEQFF.

This chain connects TRBV20-1 to TRBJ2-7; TRBD2 might be the D (7 bases). Trimming removed 6 bases at V and 7 bases at J, with 22 bases between. The germline V gene encodes CDR1 DFQATT and CDR2 SNEGSKA (reference sequence). CDR3 length equals 14 residues. CDR3 amino acids: CSAPKRGGSGEQYF. CDR3 in DNA: TGCAGTGCACCGAAAAGGGGGGGGAGTGGTGAGCAGTACTTC.

This chain uses TRBV6-1 with TRBJ2-7, with no clear D. V was pared by 6 bases and J by 3 bases, with 18 bases between. CDR1 MNHNS and CDR2 SASEGT come from the germline V gene. The CDR3 contains 15 residues. The CDR3 nucleotides are TGTGCCAGCAGCTCGAGGCTTATGAAAAGCTACGAGCAGTACTTC. It is translated as CASSSRLMKSYEQYF.

The sample holds many counts of this clonotype. The V call is TRBV28, the J call TRBJ2-4; maybe TRBD1 (6 bases). Trimming took off 6 bases at V and 7 bases at J, with 22 bases between the two ends. Per germline, CDR1 MDHEN and CDR2 SYDVKM. The CDR3 is made up of 16 amino acids. The CDR3, as DNA: TGTGCCAGCAGCCTCCTCTCCGGGACAAGGAGGAACATTCAGTACTTC. As protein: CASSLLSGTRRNIQYF.

This clonotype was counted at least ten times. V usage is TRBV20-1 and J usage is TRBJ2-7; 12 positions match TRBD2. The germline V gene encodes CDR1 DFQATT and CDR2 SNEGSKA (reference sequence). With V trimmed by 6 bases and J by 2 bases, 11 bases remained unmatched. The CDR3 length is 16 residues. CDR3 loop: CSAPEASGRATYEQYF. CDR3 in DNA: TGCAGTGCCCCGGAGGCTAGCGGGAGGGCAACCTACGAGCAGTACTTC.

In its sample, this clonotype was seen many times. This sequence joins TRBV29-1 and TRBJ2-1; TRBD2 might be the D (5 bases). The CDR3 extends over 12 amino acids. In germline, CDR1 is SQVTM, CDR2 ANQGSEA. Trimming cost V 5 bases and J 13 bases, with 18 bases left between them. In DNA, the CDR3 is TGCAGCGTTTTAGGACTGGAGGTGTCTCAGTTCTTC. Its protein product is CSVLGLEVSQFF.

Worth noting for this clonotype: A much more abundant neighbour one base away suggests this may be a read error. The gene calls are TRBV7-9 and TRBJ1-4; no clear D. This CDR3 spans 12 amino acids. The ends were cut back, 0 bases at V and 11 bases at J, with 7 bases in the middle. Germline lookup yields CDR1 SEHNR and CDR2 FQNEAQ (reference sequence). For the CDR3, the DNA is TGTGCCAGCAGCTTAGCAGAGGACAAACTGTTTTTT. Translating gives CASSLAEDKLFF. The full variable domain, in which reference TRBV7-9 and TRBJ1-4 provide the parts outside the CDR3, is DTGVSQNPRHKITKRGQNVTFRCDPISEHNRLYWYRQTLGQGPEFLTYFQNEAQLEKSRLLSDRFSAERPKGSFSTLEIQRTEQGDSAMYLCASSLAEDKLFFGSGTQLSVL.

This clonotype has a count of ten or more. V usage is TRBV10-1 and J usage is TRBJ2-5; TRBD2 is a possible D gene (6 bases). Trimming took 3 bases from V and 5 from J, leaving 10 bases between them. In germline, CDR1 is WNHNN, CDR2 SYGVQD (reference sequence). CDR3 size: 13 residues. Written as DNA, the CDR3 is TGCGCCAGCAGTGATGGCGGGGTCGAGACCCAGTACTTC. Translated, it gives CASSDGGVETQYF.

This clonotype was seen ten or more times. This chain links TRBV12-3 or TRBV12-4 with TRBJ2-1, with D possibly being TRBD1 (6 bases). Trimming stripped 6 bases from V and 8 bases from J, with 14 bases between. The CDR3 runs to 13 residues. The CDR3 spells CASRDSGGDEQFF. The CDR3, as DNA: TGTGCCAGCAGGGACAGCGGTGGGGATGAGCAGTTCTTC.

V and J are TRBV7-2 and TRBJ2-7; 9 bases are shared with TRBD2. CDR1 and CDR2 (germline): SGHTA, FQGNSA. The CDR3 runs 16 residues. The J segment lost 5 bases and the V segment lost 5 bases, leaving 13 bases of the junction unmatched. CDR3 residues: CASSRLGAGGPHEQYF. The CDR3, as DNA: TGTGCCAGCAGCCGTCTTGGTGCGGGAGGGCCCCACGAGCAGTACTTC.